Below are 18 T cell receptor beta chains sequenced from a single sample in a study of early stage breast cancer tumors. The assay was immunoSEQ multiplex PCR, and TCRdb's table has in-frame clones only and misses some. Here the sample spans fewer than 30,000 clones, around 50% being singletons. The sequenced sample was breast tumor tissue. These receptors were taken from a person between 45 and 65 years old with breast cancer.

The rearrangement joins TRBV19 to TRBJ1-3, with TRBD1 as a possible D gene (5 bases). This CDR3 is 15 amino acids long. V lost 7 bases, J lost 2 bases, and 15 bases lay in between. Germline loops: CDR1 LNHDA, CDR2 SQIVND (reference sequence). The CDR3 loop is CASNGRGIPGNTIYF. The CDR3 DNA reads as TGTGCCAGTAACGGGCGGGGGATCCCTGGAAACACCATATATTTT.

The chain uses TRBV18 and TRBJ1-1; D gene unclear. Germline assignment: CDR1 KGHSH and CDR2 LQKENI. The CDR3 spans 12 residues. Trimming shortened V by 3 bases and J by 5 bases, and 7 bases separated the two germline ends. The CDR3 bases are TGTGCCAGCTCACCGCCTGGGACTGAAGCTTTCTTT. Translated: CASSPPGTEAFF. The full variable domain, rest sourced from reference TRBV18 and TRBJ1-1, is NAGVMQNPRHLVRRRGQEARLRCSPMKGHSHVYWYRQLPEEGLKFMVYLQKENIIDESGMPKERFSAEFPKEGPSILRIQQVVRGDSAAYFCASSPPGTEAFFGQGTRLTVV.

This clone has more than one count but fewer than ten. The chain combines TRBV7-6 with TRBJ2-1; D unresolved. The V end lost 5 bases, the J end lost 1 base, and 9 bases lay between the germline ends. Germline lookup yields CDR1 SGHVS and CDR2 FNYEAQ. The CDR3 contains 14 residues. CDR3 sequence: CASSQDWSYNEQFF. In DNA, the CDR3 is TGTGCCAGCAGCCAAGATTGGTCCTACAATGAGCAGTTCTTC. Looking up the rest from reference TRBV7-6 and TRBJ2-1 gives the full variable domain: GAGVSQSPRYKVTKRGQDVALRCDPISGHVSLYWYRQALGQGPEFLTYFNYEAQQDKSGLPNDRFSAERPEGSISTLTIQRTEQRDSAMYRCASSQDWSYNEQFFGPGTRLTVL.

This clone was detected many times. The chain recombines TRBV30 with TRBJ1-2; 12 nucleotides agree with TRBD1. Germline values: CDR1 GTSNPN, CDR2 SVGIG (reference sequence). This CDR3 contains 15 residues. Germline trimming cut 3 bases from V and 3 bases from J; bases unmatched to any gene: 5. The CDR3 here is CAWRRGTGGDYGYTF. CDR3 bases: TGTGCCTGGAGACGTGGGACAGGGGGCGACTATGGCTACACCTTC.

The rearrangement uses TRBV4-2 and TRBJ2-7; TRBD1 might be the D (6 bases). This CDR3 contains 16 residues. Trimming shortened V by 0 bases and J by 4 bases, and 16 bases separated the two germline ends. Germline lookup yields CDR1 LGHNA and CDR2 YNFKEQ. This CDR3 is CASSQDLGRGWYEQYF. The CDR3, as DNA: TGTGCCAGCAGCCAAGATCTCGGCAGGGGATGGTACGAGCAGTACTTC.

This clone was seen only once. One end of the junction is discordant with germline, which a read error may explain. Other nucleotide sequences in the sample specify the same CDR3. This rearrangement joins TRBV7-7 to TRBJ2-5; 10 nucleotides align to TRBD2. The germline V gene has CDR1 SSHAT and CDR2 FNYEAQ (reference sequence). This CDR3 has 15 amino acids. CDR3 region: CASSPLAGVGETQYF. In nucleotides, the CDR3 is TGTGCTAGCAGCCCCCTAGCGGGAGTTGGGGAGACCCAGTACTTC.

This clone was picked up one time. J is TRBJ2-5 and V is TRBV4-2; 7 nucleotides align to TRBD1. V lost 4 bases to trimming and J lost 5 bases; unmatched junction nucleotides: 7. The CDR3 is 14 amino acids. The V gene's germline CDR1 is LGHNA and CDR2 YNFKEQ. As DNA, the CDR3 is TGTGCCAGCAGCCGAAGTCCGGGACAGGAGACCCAGTACTTC. Its translation is CASSRSPGQETQYF.

In this sample, this clone turned up a few times. The genes are TRBV6-1 and TRBJ2-7; TRBD2 matches 7 bases. The V gene end was trimmed by 5 bases and the J gene end by 5 bases; junction bases not matched to a gene: 6. The germline V gene encodes CDR1 MNHNS and CDR2 SASEGT. This CDR3 spans 13 amino acids. Here the CDR3 DNA reads TGTGCCAGCAGTCTCCGGGGAGGGGACGAGCAGTACTTC. Its protein is CASSLRGGDEQYF.

This clone was counted a single time. This rearrangement joins TRBV30 to TRBJ2-5, with unresolved D. Germline-derived CDR1 and CDR2 are GTSNPN and SVGIG (reference sequence). Trimming cost V 3 bases and J 4 bases, with 18 bases left between them. This CDR3 has 15 residues. Written as DNA, the CDR3 is TGTGCCTGGAGGATCACAGACGCGAGCATAGAGACCCAGTACTTC. It codes for CAWRITDASIETQYF.

The chain is built from TRBV19 and TRBJ2-5; D perhaps matches TRBD2 (5 bases). Germline assignment: CDR1 LNHDA and CDR2 SQIVND (reference sequence). This CDR3 has 15 amino acids. Deletions cut 5 bases from V and 5 bases from J, with 18 bases between. The DNA for the CDR3 is TGTGCCAGTAGTTGGACTTCCTCCTTGTTGGAGACCCAGTACTTC. Its protein is CASSWTSSLLETQYF.

V gene TRBV7-2 combines with J gene TRBJ2-2; D is undetermined. The CDR3 is made up of 12 amino acids. Germline CDR1 SGHTA, CDR2 FQGNSA. V lost 1 base and J 3 bases, leaving 0 bases between the germline ends. The CDR3, as DNA: TGTGCCAGCAGCTTAGACACCGGGGAGCTGTTTTTT. It encodes CASSLDTGELFF.

This clone has just a few counts. The rearrangement links TRBV19 to TRBJ2-2; TRBD2 aligns across 10 bases. The CDR3 has 15 residues. Per germline, CDR1 LNHDA and CDR2 SQIVND (reference sequence). The V segment lost 6 bases and the J segment 5 bases; nucleotides outside the gene matches: 6. DNA for the CDR3: TGTGCCAGTAGCCGAAAGCGGGAGGGGACCGGGGAGCTGTTTTTT. Protein: CASSRKREGTGELFF. Full variable domain (missing parts from reference TRBV19 and TRBJ2-2): DGGITQSPKYLFRKEGQNVTLSCEQNLNHDAMYWYRQDPGQGLRLIYYSQIVNDFQKGDIAEGYSVSREKKESFPLTVTSAQKNPTAFYLCASSRKREGTGELFFGEGSRLTVL.

The chain uses TRBV18 and TRBJ1-1; D not certain. Trimming pared 1 base from V and 5 bases from J, leaving 8 bases between. The CDR3 covers 13 residues. Germline lookup yields CDR1 KGHSH and CDR2 LQKENI. CDR3 region: CASSPLPRTEAFF. The CDR3 DNA is TGTGCCAGCTCACCACTCCCCAGGACTGAAGCTTTCTTT. Drawing the rest from reference TRBV18 and TRBJ1-1, the complete variable domain is NAGVMQNPRHLVRRRGQEARLRCSPMKGHSHVYWYRQLPEEGLKFMVYLQKENIIDESGMPKERFSAEFPKEGPSILRIQQVVRGDSAAYFCASSPLPRTEAFFGQGTRLTVV.

J is TRBJ1-4 and V is TRBV19, with D uncertain. Germline CDR1 is LNHDA and CDR2 is SQIVND (reference sequence). CDR3 length equals 13 residues. The V and J ends lost 3 bases and 5 bases respectively, with 7 bases between them. CDR3 nucleotide sequence: TGTGCCAGTAGTATTTCTAAAAATGAAAAACTGTTTTTT. The encoded protein is CASSISKNEKLFF.

This clone occurred once. This rearrangement joins TRBV7-2 to TRBJ2-5; 7 bases agree with TRBD2. Unmatched junction bases numbered 10, after V lost 3 bases and J lost 6 bases. The CDR3 covers 15 residues. Germline loops: CDR1 SGHTA, CDR2 FQGNSA. In nucleotides, the CDR3 is TGTGCCAGCAGCTTTCACGTGGGAGGGCCTAAGACCCAGTACTTC. As protein: CASSFHVGGPKTQYF.

The J gene is TRBJ2-1, the V gene TRBV6-6; no firm D call. Trimming took off 2 bases at V and 3 bases at J, with 8 bases between the two ends. CDR3 length: 14 residues. Germline CDR1 and CDR2: MNHNY and SVGAGI (reference sequence). CDR3 protein: CASSYTTVYNEQFF. For the CDR3, the DNA is TGTGCCAGCAGTTACACCACCGTCTACAATGAGCAGTTCTTC.

The genes are TRBV6-1 and TRBJ2-5; 7 bases are shared with TRBD2. The germline V gene encodes CDR1 MNHNS and CDR2 SASEGT. Trimming at V came to 3 bases and at J to 5 bases, leaving 6 bases not matched to a gene. The CDR3 is 14 residues long. The CDR3 sequence is CASSDWSGGETQYF. The CDR3 region has the DNA TGTGCCAGCAGTGATTGGTCCGGGGGGGAGACCCAGTACTTC.

This clone has more than one count but fewer than ten. This rearrangement joins TRBV20-1 to TRBJ1-1; no clear D. The length of the CDR3 is 10 residues. The germline V and J ends were trimmed by 7 bases and 3 bases, with 6 bases remaining between them. Germline V gene lookup returns CDR1 DFQATT and CDR2 SNEGSKA (reference sequence). The CDR3 nucleotides read TGCAGTGTTGAGGACACTGAAGCTTTCTTT. Its translation is CSVEDTEAFF.